A selection of T cell receptor beta chains follows, all from one sample in a study of T cell repertoires in cytomegalovirus infection. TCRdb recomputed calls from the reads with MiXCR, one row per CDR3 protein. The sample yields 310,000 or so distinct CDR3 sequences, around a quarter seen once. Their specific antigens are unknown. The input for sequencing was cultured PBMCs, taken from culture after CMV antigen stimulation. The source is a human donor in good health (CMV status not recorded). Some clones in this sample may be carry-over from other donors' samples. Both conserved end residues are trimmed from each CDR3. A D gene is named only where the DNA matches it firmly.

d_call,v_call,j_call,cdr3_aa
.,TRBV5-1,TRBJ2-1,ASSLETGTNEQF
.,TRBV27,TRBJ2-1,ASYLQGGNNEQF
.,TRBV24-1,TRBJ2-2,ATSEDGYTGELF
TRBD2,TRBV12-3/TRBV12-4,TRBJ2-3,ASSHPGLAATDTQY
TRBD2,TRBV12-3/TRBV12-4,TRBJ2-7,ASGGSYEQY
TRBD1,TRBV20-1,TRBJ2-3,SASTGTGGPDTQY
TRBD1,TRBV24-1,TRBJ2-2,ATSVIGTANTGELF
TRBD2,TRBV7-8,TRBJ2-1,ASIRLAGTNEQF
.,TRBV11-2,TRBJ2-7,ASSLLVQPSSFSSYEQY
TRBD2,TRBV4-1,TRBJ2-1,ASSRELAGGPIEQF
TRBD2,TRBV9,TRBJ2-1,ASSEGLAGTIYNEQF
TRBD1,TRBV7-2,TRBJ2-3,ASSIPGQAGTTLDTQY
.,TRBV24-1,TRBJ2-1,ATSSGKSSYNEQF
.,TRBV7-2,TRBJ1-5,ASSLVGQGNQPQH
TRBD1,TRBV12-3/TRBV12-4,TRBJ1-4,ASRLDRGLKATNEKLF
TRBD1,TRBV12-3/TRBV12-4,TRBJ2-2,ASSFRQGNTGELF
.,TRBV20-1,TRBJ2-7,SGWDTTYEQY
.,TRBV29-1,TRBJ1-2,STDLTVNYGYT
.,TRBV7-2,TRBJ2-1,ASSPNGGVDEQF
TRBD1,TRBV2,TRBJ2-5,ASRKSDRGARETQY
.,TRBV7-2,TRBJ2-1,ASSLVHSEDEQF
TRBD2,TRBV11-3,TRBJ2-3,ASSLEAGEAVTQY
TRBD1,TRBV14,TRBJ1-2,ASSPTAGTGAGYT
TRBD1,TRBV4-1,TRBJ1-5,ASSPSGQVGQPQH
TRBD2,TRBV19,TRBJ2-1,ASMTSGRGDNEQF
TRBD2,TRBV12-3/TRBV12-4,TRBJ2-3,ASSSLAGDSGDTQY
.,TRBV5-6,TRBJ1-2,ASSLAEYGYT
TRBD1,TRBV5-1,TRBJ2-5,ASSWGQRLEETQY
TRBD1,TRBV5-4,TRBJ2-5,ASSGGQGETQY
TRBD2,TRBV2,TRBJ2-1,ASTWTSGSNEQF
.,TRBV6-2/TRBV6-3,TRBJ2-5,ASSYGGLETQY
.,TRBV20-1,TRBJ2-4,SAKALAKNIQY
.,TRBV7-8,TRBJ1-1,ASSSVSLSSEAF
TRBD2,TRBV7-2,TRBJ2-2,ASSTSGSTGELF
TRBD1,TRBV29-1,TRBJ1-1,SPGQMNTEAF
TRBD1,TRBV7-9,TRBJ1-4,ASSLAPQGAEKLF
.,TRBV28,TRBJ2-7,ASSTPDQRKSYEQY
.,TRBV19,TRBJ2-7,ASRAPNYEQY
.,TRBV15,TRBJ2-7,ATSRSRGTYEQY
TRBD1,TRBV15,TRBJ1-1,ATSRVSGTGGTEAF
TRBD2,TRBV19,TRBJ2-1,ASSIVGGSPHNEQF
TRBD1,TRBV7-2,TRBJ1-2,ASSRVPGQEPNYGYT
.,TRBV7-6,TRBJ2-1,ASSSSPWEQF
.,TRBV19,TRBJ2-5,ASSPGVLQETQY
.,TRBV24-1,TRBJ2-3,ATSERQESTDTQY
TRBD2,TRBV7-2,TRBJ2-3,ASSEGLAGGLTQY
.,TRBV11-2,TRBJ2-3,ASSRGVSDTQY
TRBD2,TRBV7-2,TRBJ2-3,ASSLASGTDTQY
.,TRBV7-2,TRBJ2-5,ASSLAFTETQY
.,TRBV19,TRBJ1-1,ASSRGWGTEAF
TRBD2,TRBV11-2,TRBJ2-5,ASSLGLAETQY
.,TRBV28,TRBJ2-2,ASSGGKGTGELF
TRBD2,TRBV7-8,TRBJ2-1,ASSLAEQRAGGPYNEQF
.,TRBV20-1,TRBJ1-1,SARFSGAGGTEAF
.,TRBV6-6,TRBJ2-1,ASSLTPSLNEQF
.,TRBV6-6,TRBJ1-1,ASTQTGGVYAF